The present TCR beta chain was sequenced within a study of tumor-infiltrating lymphocytes in primary liver carcinoma. At the level of the study: Surgeons treated the primary liver carcinoma of the patients by surgical resection. The patient group consisted of men and women aged 30 to 69 years. Regarding the study as a whole: Researchers did not compare CD4+ and CD8+ repertoires, as samples were bulk unsorted. Paired tumor-adjacent and tumor-blood samples overlapped less than tumor region pairs did.

Notes on this clonotype: Its antigen is not identified.

With roughly 0.5 ug total RNA as template and a constant-region primer, TCR beta cDNA was made. Employing slightly modified ARM-PCR, three nested multiplex PCR rounds were run, and these gave rise to the TCR beta libraries. It was with TRBV1-TRBV30 forward primers and a C-beta reverse primer that the first two PCR rounds were run, at approximately 10 cycles each. TCRdb analysed the multiplex PCR reads with MiXCR anew, one entry per CDR3 protein. Counted here are approximately 330,000 distinct CDR3 sequences, about 65% occurring once; the ten biggest clones make up roughly 6%. Germline V gene lookup returns CDR1 SGHRS and CDR2 YFSETQ. The CDR3 is 14 residues long. The germline V and J ends were trimmed by 1 base and 0 bases, with 8 bases remaining between them. Germline DNA was also extracted, and blood RNA derived from unsorted whole blood.

The chain combines TRBV5-1 with TRBJ2-7; D is ambiguous. This TCR was sampled from a man aged 35 to 55 with primary liver carcinoma and hepatitis B virus infection. The sequenced material came from peripheral blood. The CDR3: CASSLQVTSYEQYF. DNA for the CDR3: TGCGCCAGCAGCTTGCAGGTAACCTCCTACGAGCAGTACTTC.